The 3 T cell receptor beta chains below all came from one sample that was sequenced in a study of CD4+ T cells in melanoma (dated by TCRdb to between 2020 and 2023). The receptor library was made with the immunoSEQ multiplex PCR assay. TCRdb provides this immuneACCESS table in a form limited to in-frame rearrangements. Some clones are lacking; in checked studies, under half of them reflect an unresolved V gene, and why the rest are absent is not known. The sample records about 13,000 clones, around three quarters of which are singletons. Of the sample, 16% is held by the ten largest clones. Material: cells from a culture (not recorded whether cultured in vitro). All receptors derive from a human donor with melanoma.

The rearrangement links TRBV6-1 to TRBJ2-3; D is perhaps TRBD1 (6 bases). The CDR3 sequence is 15 residues long. Trimming took 6 bases from V and 1 from J, leaving 14 bases between them. Germline V gene lookup returns CDR1 MNHNS and CDR2 SASEGT. CDR3 nucleotides: TGTGCCAGCAGGGCTCAGGGGAAGGGCACAGATACGCAGTATTTT. Its translation is CASRAQGKGTDTQYF.

The chain is built from TRBV4-2 and TRBJ1-2, with 7 bases identical to TRBD1. The CDR3 length is 14 residues. Germline lookup yields CDR1 LGHNA and CDR2 YNFKEQ. The V gene end was trimmed by 5 bases and the J gene end by 8 bases; junction bases not matched to a gene: 11. Written as DNA, the CDR3 is TGTGCCAGCAGCGGGCAACAGGGGTTGGGGGGCTACACCTTC. This encodes CASSGQQGLGGYTF.

This chain links TRBV7-3 with TRBJ2-1; 7 positions match TRBD1. V was pared by 4 bases and J by 9 bases, with 6 bases of the junction left unmatched. Germline V gene data show CDR1 as SGHTA and CDR2 as FQGTGA. The CDR3 is 13 amino acids. The CDR3 DNA reads TGTGCCAGCAGCTCTAGGACAGGCACTGAGCAGTTCTTC. The encoded protein is CASSSRTGTEQFF.